This section outlines one TCR beta chain sequence together with its context. The antigen remains undetermined. Germline CDR1 and CDR2: SGHAT and FQNNGV. CDR3 length equals 15 residues. The ends were cut back, 7 bases at V and 1 base at J, with 14 bases in the middle. The entry originates in a study of graft-versus-host responses after intestinal transplantation. Study-wide background: Recipients were all induced with anti-thymocyte globulin, then given tacrolimus and steroids for two to three years. The study's findings and limits: GvH clones were identified in recipient marrow, with some first appearing in ileum or blood. GvH clone levels peaked in circulation, and this peak was associated with early post-transplant HvG declines. Patients who carried graft-donor T cell macrochimerism also had high graft-versus-host to host-versus-graft clonal ratios in their allografts.

Sequencing used immunoSEQ multiplex PCR; TCRdb keeps in-frame clones, though not all of them. This sample has 95,000 to 130,000 clones, with 90% found just once. The sequencing used unstimulated CD4+ T cells sorted from spleen or lymph node cells, collected before intestinal transplant. The rearrangement links TRBV11-2 to TRBJ2-1, with D hard to call. This receptor was identified in a human donor who received an intestinal transplant. The chain's CDR3 is CASTQVPLSYNEQFF. The CDR3 coding sequence is TGTGCCAGCACCCAGGTCCCCTTATCCTACAATGAGCAGTTCTTC.